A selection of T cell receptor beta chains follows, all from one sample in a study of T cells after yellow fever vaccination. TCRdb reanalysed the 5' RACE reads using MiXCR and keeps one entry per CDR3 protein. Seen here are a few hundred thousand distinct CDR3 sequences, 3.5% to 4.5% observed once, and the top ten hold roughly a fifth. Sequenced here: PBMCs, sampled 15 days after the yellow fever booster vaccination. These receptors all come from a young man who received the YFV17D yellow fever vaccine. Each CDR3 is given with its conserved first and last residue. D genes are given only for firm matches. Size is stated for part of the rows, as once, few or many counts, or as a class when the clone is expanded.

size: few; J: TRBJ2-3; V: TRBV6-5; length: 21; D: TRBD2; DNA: TGTGCCAGCAGTTACTCGATCGTCGTAGCGGGGGGGACTACCTCCACAGATACGCAGTATTTT; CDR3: CASSYSIVVAGGTTSTDTQYF
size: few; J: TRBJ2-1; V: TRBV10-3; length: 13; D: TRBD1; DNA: TGTGCCATCACGGAGACAGGGGATCATGAGCAGTTCTTC; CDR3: CAITETGDHEQFF
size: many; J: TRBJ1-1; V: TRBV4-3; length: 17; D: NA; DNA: TGCGCCAGCAGCCAAGTCAGCCAAAATACGATGAACACTGAAGCTTTCTTT; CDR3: CASSQVSQNTMNTEAFF
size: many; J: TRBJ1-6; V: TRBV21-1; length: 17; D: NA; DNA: TGTGCCAGCAGCAAAGCGCTGGGAGCAGGGTATAATTCACCCCTCCACTTT; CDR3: CASSKALGAGYNSPLHF
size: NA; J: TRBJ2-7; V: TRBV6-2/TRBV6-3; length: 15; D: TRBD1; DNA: TGTGCCAGCAGCACCCCGGGACAGGGCTCCTACGAGCAGTACTTC; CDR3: CASSTPGQGSYEQYF
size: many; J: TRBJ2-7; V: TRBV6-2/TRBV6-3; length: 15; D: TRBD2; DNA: TGTGCCAGCAGTTACTCGACTAGCGGGGGCTACGAGCAGTACTTC; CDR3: CASSYSTSGGYEQYF
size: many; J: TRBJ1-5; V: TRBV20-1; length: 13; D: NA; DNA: TGCAGTGCTAGTAGCAGGGTTGGGCAGCCCCAGCATTTT; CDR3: CSASSRVGQPQHF
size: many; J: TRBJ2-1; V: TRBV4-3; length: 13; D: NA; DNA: TGCGCCAGCAGCCAAGAGAGATACAATGAGCAGTTCTTC; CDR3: CASSQERYNEQFF
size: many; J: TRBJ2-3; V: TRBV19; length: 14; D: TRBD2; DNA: TGTGCCAGTAGTACCGGGGGGTTCACAGATACGCAGTATTTT; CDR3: CASSTGGFTDTQYF
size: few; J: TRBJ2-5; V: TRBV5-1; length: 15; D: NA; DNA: TGCGCCAGCAGCCCGCGAGGTTCTGCGGGGGAGACCCAGTACTTC; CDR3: CASSPRGSAGETQYF
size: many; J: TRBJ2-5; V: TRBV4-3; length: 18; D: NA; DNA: TGCGCCAGCAGCCAAGGCCCCGGGCAGGGGGGAGGTCAAGAGACCCAGTACTTC; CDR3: CASSQGPGQGGGQETQYF
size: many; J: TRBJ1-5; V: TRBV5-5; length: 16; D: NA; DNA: TGTGCCAGCAGCTTGGGGTATGGTTATAGCAATCAGCCCCAGCATTTT; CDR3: CASSLGYGYSNQPQHF
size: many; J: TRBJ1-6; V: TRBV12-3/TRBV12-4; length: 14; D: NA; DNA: TGTGCCAGCACCCAAAGACAGGAGGGTACACCCCTCCACTTT; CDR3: CASTQRQEGTPLHF
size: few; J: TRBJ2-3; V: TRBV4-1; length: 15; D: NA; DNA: TGCGCCAGCAGCCAAGTCGATAGGGTTACAGATACGCAGTATTTT; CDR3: CASSQVDRVTDTQYF
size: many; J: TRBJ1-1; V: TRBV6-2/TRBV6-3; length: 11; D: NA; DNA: TGTGCCAGCAGTAACGGCCCTGAAGCTTTCTTT; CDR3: CASSNGPEAFF
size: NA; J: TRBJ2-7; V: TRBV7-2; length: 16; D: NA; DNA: TGTGCCAGCAGCAACCAAACGGCTCAGATCCCCTACGAGCAGTACTTC; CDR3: CASSNQTAQIPYEQYF
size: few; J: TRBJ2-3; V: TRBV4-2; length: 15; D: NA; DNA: TGTGCCAGCAGCCGAATTGGAGGGCCTGGAGATACGCAGTATTTT; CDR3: CASSRIGGPGDTQYF
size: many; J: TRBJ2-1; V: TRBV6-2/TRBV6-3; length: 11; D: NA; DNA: TGTGCCAGCAGACAGGCCAATGAGCAGTTCTTC; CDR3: CASRQANEQFF
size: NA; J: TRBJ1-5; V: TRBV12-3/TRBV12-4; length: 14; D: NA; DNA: TGTGCCAGCAGTTTTGCCAGGGACAATCAGCCCCAGCATTTT; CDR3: CASSFARDNQPQHF
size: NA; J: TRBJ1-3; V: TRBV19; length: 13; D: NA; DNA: TGTGCCAGTAGTGCGAGGTCGTCGGACACCATATATTTT; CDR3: CASSARSSDTIYF
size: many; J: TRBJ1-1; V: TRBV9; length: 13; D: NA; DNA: TGTGCCAGCAGCGTAGGCGGGTTTTCGGAAGCTTTCTTT; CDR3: CASSVGGFSEAFF
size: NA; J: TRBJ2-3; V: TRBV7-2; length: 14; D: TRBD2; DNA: TGTGCCAGCGGGCGGGGGGGCGTGGCAGATACGCAGTATTTT; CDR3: CASGRGGVADTQYF
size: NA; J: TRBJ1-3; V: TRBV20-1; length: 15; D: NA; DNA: TGCAGTGCTGCCCGGGACACTGTTGTTTGGAACACCATATATTTT; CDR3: CSAARDTVVWNTIYF
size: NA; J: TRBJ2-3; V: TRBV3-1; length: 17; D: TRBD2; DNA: TGTGCCAGCAGCCAAGCCCTAGCGGGGGGTGTTTCAGATACGCAGTATTTT; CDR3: CASSQALAGGVSDTQYF
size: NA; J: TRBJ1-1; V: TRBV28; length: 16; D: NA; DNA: TGTGCCAGCAGTTTCATTGGGGGCTCAATGAACACTGAAGCTTTCTTT; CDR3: CASSFIGGSMNTEAFF
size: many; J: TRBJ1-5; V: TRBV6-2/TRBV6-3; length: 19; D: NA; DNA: TGTGCCAGCAGTACAAACTACCGGGACTCACGGGGGAGCAATCAGCCCCAGCATTTT; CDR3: CASSTNYRDSRGSNQPQHF
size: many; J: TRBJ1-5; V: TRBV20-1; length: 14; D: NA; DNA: TGCAGTGCTACCCTTCTAGATAGCAATCAGCCCCAGCATTTT; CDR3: CSATLLDSNQPQHF